This is a list of T cell receptor beta chains from one sample in a study of CD8 T cells in ankylosing spondylitis. TCRdb reprocessed the 5' RACE reads via MiXCR and lists one record per CDR3 protein. The sample carries over 400,000 distinct CDR3 sequences, around 26% recorded once. Sequences were obtained from blood, either unsorted or a sorted T cell fraction (not recorded which). Receptors originate from a male donor with ankylosing spondylitis. The CDR3 runs from the conserved cysteine through the conserved F or W. D genes are given only for firm matches. Size is stated for part of the rows, as once, few or many counts, or as a class when the clone is expanded.

d_call j_call v_call clone_size cdr3_aa cdr3_nt
. TRBJ1-5 TRBV4-1 few CASSQDSDQPQHF TGCGCCAGCAGCCAAGATTCGGATCAGCCCCAGCATTTT
. TRBJ1-1 TRBV7-2 . CASSLPGGGRGTEAFF TGTGCCAGCAGCTTACCGGGTGGGGGCCGCGGGACTGAAGCTTTCTTT
. TRBJ1-3 TRBV30 . CAWSFGPGISGNTIYF TGTGCCTGGAGTTTCGGACCAGGGATCTCTGGAAACACCATATATTTT
. TRBJ2-4 TRBV20-1 . CSASRGDIQYF TGCAGTGCTAGCAGGGGGGACATTCAGTACTTC
. TRBJ1-1 TRBV29-1 . CSGKTMGDTEAFF TGCAGCGGGAAGACCATGGGGGACACTGAAGCTTTCTTT
. TRBJ2-2 TRBV24-1 few CATSDLGGKHTGELFF TGTGCCACCAGTGATTTGGGCGGGAAACACACCGGGGAGCTGTTTTTT
. TRBJ1-5 TRBV3-1 few CASSPNRVQPQHF TGTGCCAGCAGCCCGAATAGAGTCCAGCCCCAGCATTTT
. TRBJ2-3 TRBV29-1 . CSVEFGGRADYTQYF TGCAGCGTTGAATTCGGGGGGCGCGCAGACTATACGCAGTATTTT
. TRBJ1-6 TRBV19 . CASNGDNYNSPLHF TGTGCCAGTAACGGGGACAACTATAATTCACCCCTCCACTTT
TRBD2 TRBJ2-2 TRBV12-3/TRBV12-4 . CASSPGTSDTGELFF TGTGCCAGCAGTCCCGGGACTAGCGACACCGGGGAGCTGTTTTTT
TRBD1 TRBJ1-1 TRBV5-1 . CASSLGDSGGNTEAFF TGCGCCAGCAGCTTGGGGGACAGTGGGGGGAACACTGAAGCTTTCTTT
TRBD2 TRBJ2-2 TRBV7-2 many CASSPQRDLRELFF TGTGCCAGCAGCCCACAGCGGGATCTCAGGGAGCTGTTTTTT
. TRBJ2-2 TRBV11-2 few CASSLSRQNTGELFF TGTGCCAGCAGCTTATCACGGCAGAACACCGGGGAGCTGTTTTTT
TRBD2 TRBJ2-1 TRBV5-1 . CASSLASGGSYNEQFF TGCGCCAGCAGCTTGGCTAGCGGCGGCTCCTACAATGAGCAGTTCTTC
. TRBJ2-5 TRBV10-2 . CASTDYQETQYF TGCGCCAGCACCGACTACCAAGAGACCCAGTACTTC
. TRBJ2-5 TRBV7-2 . CASSLRRGFQETQYF TGTGCCAGCAGCTTAAGGAGGGGATTCCAAGAGACCCAGTACTTC
TRBD1 TRBJ1-5 TRBV24-1 . CATSDRGQGVDQPQHF TGTGCCACCAGTGATCGGGGACAGGGGGTCGATCAGCCCCAGCATTTT
TRBD1 TRBJ1-5 TRBV29-1 . CSVGVGQGGQPQHF TGCAGCGTTGGTGTTGGGCAGGGGGGGCAGCCCCAGCATTTT
TRBD2 TRBJ2-3 TRBV7-9 once CASSLLAAGGDTQYF TGTGCCAGCAGCTTATTAGCTGCGGGAGGTGATACGCAGTATTTT
TRBD1 TRBJ2-1 TRBV10-3 . CAIRGQGGYNEQFF TGTGCCATCAGGGGACAGGGTGGCTACAATGAGCAGTTCTTC
TRBD2 TRBJ2-3 TRBV5-1 . CASSVSTSGYTDTQYF TGCGCCAGCAGCGTATCGACTAGCGGGTACACAGATACGCAGTATTTT
TRBD2 TRBJ2-3 TRBV5-1 many CASSSSGSGTDTQYF TGCGCCAGCAGCTCCAGCGGGAGTGGCACAGATACGCAGTATTTT
TRBD1 TRBJ1-6 TRBV27 . CASSLDPDRHYPLHF TGTGCCAGCAGTTTGGACCCGGACAGGCATTATCCCCTCCACTTT
. TRBJ1-2 TRBV10-3 few CAISDINGYTF TGTGCCATCAGTGACATAAATGGCTACACCTTC
. TRBJ2-7 TRBV21-1 many CASSKEEGDYEQYF TGTGCCAGCAGCAAAGAGGAGGGTGACTACGAGCAGTACTTC
. TRBJ1-5 TRBV24-1 few CATSDEGQPQHF TGTGCCACCAGTGATGAGGGTCAGCCCCAGCATTTT
TRBD2 TRBJ2-1 TRBV11-2 . CASSQGLGAYNEQFF TGTGCCAGCAGCCAGGGACTAGGTGCTTACAATGAGCAGTTCTTC
. TRBJ1-3 TRBV30 few CAWNKRVSGNTIYF TGTGCCTGGAACAAAAGGGTATCTGGAAACACCATATATTTT
. TRBJ2-1 TRBV7-6 . CASSYGLSYNEQFF TGTGCCAGCAGCTATGGACTGTCCTACAATGAGCAGTTCTTC
. TRBJ2-1 TRBV4-1 few CASSQGVSGSQLEQFF TGCGCCAGCAGCCAAGGTGTATCGGGGTCCCAACTTGAGCAGTTCTTC
TRBD1 TRBJ1-1 TRBV4-1 few CASSHVDRENTEAFF TGCGCCAGCAGCCACGTAGACAGGGAGAACACTGAAGCTTTCTTT
TRBD1 TRBJ1-2 TRBV4-1 . CASSPIWGTAGGYTF TGCGCCAGCAGCCCCATATGGGGGACAGCAGGAGGCTACACCTTC
. TRBJ1-5 TRBV20-1 few CSARGGGTNQPQHF TGCAGTGCTAGAGGTGGGGGCACTAATCAGCCCCAGCATTTT